The source of this T cell receptor beta chain is a study of T-cell memory formation after mild COVID-19. Whole-study findings and limits: Those CD4+ clones that contracted were mainly in CM and EM (CD8+ ones in EMRA). Pre-infection memory already had some responding clones, implying cross-reactive memory joined.

The CDR3 sequence is 14 residues long. Trimming at V came to 5 bases and at J to 5 bases, leaving 5 bases not matched to a gene. CDR1 SGHRS and CDR2 YFSETQ come from the germline V gene. This clonotype was detected only a few times. The target antigen is unknown. Sample barcodes and UMIs were carried by the TCR alpha and TCR beta cDNA libraries that 5'RACE generated with constant-segment primers. Using its own MiXCR run on the 5' RACE reads, TCRdb lists one record per CDR3 protein. The table lists 250,000 to 300,000 distinct CDR3 sequences, approximately 19% of them singletons. The chain recombines TRBV5-1 with TRBJ1-5; 9 nucleotides align to TRBD1. The material sequenced was PBMCs or a T cell subset sorted from them (not recorded which). The TCR was taken from a man aged 18 to 35 who had mild COVID-19 (a few samples of this study predate the infection). Cell type and time point are not known. The CDR3 DNA sequence: TGCGCCAGCAGTCCCACAGGGGGCGATCAGCCCCAGCATTTT. Translated: CASSPTGGDQPQHF.